This T cell receptor (beta chain) was recovered during a study of blood T cell repertoires in COVID-19. Per germline, CDR1 SNHLY and CDR2 FYNNEI. V gave up 5 bases and J gave up 7 bases; unmatched junction bases: 8. CDR3 length equals 14 residues. In the source study's methods: Amplification with reference gene primers provided the estimates of nucleated cell counts. Method: immunoSEQ multiplex PCR; TCRdb's copy keeps in-frame clones and lacks some. The D gene and trimming were derived from the DNA, and the V and J assignments and clone size from that table. The profile covers 75,000 to 90,000 clones, with 90% appearing a single time and around 0.96% taken by the ten largest.

The receptor was isolated from a woman aged 45-65 years in a cohort sampled during active COVID-19. Sample: peripheral blood. The chain joins TRBV2 to TRBJ2-3, with 8 nucleotides matching TRBD2. As DNA, the CDR3 is TGTGCCAGCAGTCTGGCGGGAGGAGTGAATACGCAGTATTTT. Residues: CASSLAGGVNTQYF.